This TCR beta chain was recorded in a study of identical twins. The study, taken as a whole, reports: Cross-sectional statistical analysis was relied on for the conclusions, without the same donors being followed. Twin sharing of out-of-frame TCR alpha was underestimated by models in monozygotic pairs. Excess twin sharing in beta out-of-frame sequences was weaker.

Template switching supplied a universal primer site; unique molecular identifiers were carried on the cDNA. Via MiXCR, TCRdb re-called the 5' RACE reads, giving one row per CDR3 protein. The sample consists of about 700,000 distinct CDR3 sequences, less than 7% of them appearing once. V lost 4 bases and J lost 5, with 13 bases in between. Germline values: CDR1 SGHRS, CDR2 YFSETQ. The CDR3 has 15 amino acids. This clonotype was counted many times. The antigen is not known. The sample consisted of naive T cells sorted from blood. The rearrangement uses TRBV5-1 and TRBJ2-6; possible D gene TRBD1, 6 bases. This sequence originates from a man younger than 30 in good health. This CDR3 reads CASSNGQSWANVLTF. As DNA, the CDR3 is TGCGCCAGCAGCAACGGACAGTCCTGGGCCAACGTCCTGACTTTC.